The sequence of this T cell receptor (beta chain) was determined in a study of blood T cell repertoires in COVID-19. In the study overall: COVID-19 samples from acute and convalescent phases originated in the United States, Italy and Spain. Sample material is recorded as cDNA or gDNA derived from T cells, B-cell-depleted T cells, or PBMCs.

In the original processing: Amplification of reference gene primers provided the estimated nucleated cell counts. Some clones are missing from TCRdb's copy, which holds only in-frame ones; the method was immunoSEQ multiplex PCR. The DNA was the basis for D and trimming; V, J and clone size are from that table. The sample holds about 130,000 clones, about 76% seen once. Looked up from germline, CDR1 is SNHLY and CDR2 is FYNNEI. This CDR3 comprises 17 residues. Between the trimmed V and J ends, which lost 2 bases and 6 bases, there was a span of 21 bases. Sequences were obtained from peripheral blood. This chain links TRBV2 with TRBJ2-3; a possible D gene is TRBD2 (5 bases). The receptor comes from a man older than 75 with acute or convalescent COVID-19. CDR3 sequence: CASSERRGLFSRDTQYF. CDR3 DNA sequence: TGTGCCAGCAGTGAACGTCGGGGTCTCTTTTCGAGGGATACGCAGTATTTT.